This TCR beta chain emerged from a study of monozygotic twins with inflammatory bowel disease. The germline CDR1 and CDR2 sequences are MGHDK and SYGVNS. There are 17 residues in the CDR3. Via template switching, UMIs carrying a 6-nucleotide sample barcode were introduced. TCRdb derives one entry per CDR3 protein from the 5' RACE reads, leaving out DNA. The table counts around 380,000 distinct CDR3 sequences; 2% to 3% lies in the top ten. The source material was blood. The chain employs TRBV25-1 and TRBJ1-2; there is no DNA to check the TCRdb D call of TRBD1. The receptor was isolated from a human donor with ulcerative colitis or Crohn's disease, or a healthy co-twin of an affected twin (not recorded which). Here the CDR3 reads CASSDEGQGAFNYGYTF.